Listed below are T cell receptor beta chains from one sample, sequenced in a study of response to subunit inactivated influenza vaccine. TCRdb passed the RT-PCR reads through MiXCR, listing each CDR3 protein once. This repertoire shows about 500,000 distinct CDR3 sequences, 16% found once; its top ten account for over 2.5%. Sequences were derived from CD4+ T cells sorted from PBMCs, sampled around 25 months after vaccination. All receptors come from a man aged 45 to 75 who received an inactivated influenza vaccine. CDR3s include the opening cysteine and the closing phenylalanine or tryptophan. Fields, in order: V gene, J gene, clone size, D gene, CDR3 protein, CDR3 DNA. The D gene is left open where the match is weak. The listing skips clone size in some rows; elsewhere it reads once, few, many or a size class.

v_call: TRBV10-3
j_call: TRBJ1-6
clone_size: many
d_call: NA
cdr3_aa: CAISDRENNSPLHF
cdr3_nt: TGTGCCATCAGTGACCGGGAAAATAATTCACCCCTCCACTTT

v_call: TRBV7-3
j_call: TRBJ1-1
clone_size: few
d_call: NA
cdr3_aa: CASSLLGGRNTEAFF
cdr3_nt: TGTGCCAGCAGCTTATTGGGGGGAAGGAACACTGAAGCTTTCTTT

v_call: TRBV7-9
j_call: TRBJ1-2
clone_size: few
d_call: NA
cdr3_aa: CASSLGGEYGYTF
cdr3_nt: TGTGCCAGCAGCTTGGGGGGCGAGTATGGCTACACCTTC

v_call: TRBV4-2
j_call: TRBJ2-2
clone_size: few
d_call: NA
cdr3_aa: CASSRTTSSGELFF
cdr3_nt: TGTGCCAGCAGCCGCACCACTAGCTCCGGGGAGCTGTTTTTT

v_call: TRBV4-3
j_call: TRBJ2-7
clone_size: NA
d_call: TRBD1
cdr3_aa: CASSQLRDSSYEQYF
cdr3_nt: TGCGCCAGCAGCCAACTCCGGGACAGCTCCTACGAGCAGTACTTC

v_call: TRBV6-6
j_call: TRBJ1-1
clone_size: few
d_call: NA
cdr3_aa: CASSSSRTEAFF
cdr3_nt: TGTGCCAGCAGTTCCTCCCGGACTGAAGCTTTCTTT

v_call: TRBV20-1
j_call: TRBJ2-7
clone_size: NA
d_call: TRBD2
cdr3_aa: CSASAGGFYEQYF
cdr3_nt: TGCAGTGCTAGTGCGGGAGGCTTTTACGAGCAGTACTTC

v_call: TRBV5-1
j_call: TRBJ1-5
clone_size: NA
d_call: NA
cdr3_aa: CASSLRWGQPQHF
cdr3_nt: TGCGCCAGCAGCTTGCGGTGGGGTCAGCCCCAGCATTTT

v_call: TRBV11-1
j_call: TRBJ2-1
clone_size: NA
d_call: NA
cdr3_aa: CASSLEGGVNEQFF
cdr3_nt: TGTGCCAGCAGCTTAGAGGGGGGAGTGAATGAGCAGTTCTTC

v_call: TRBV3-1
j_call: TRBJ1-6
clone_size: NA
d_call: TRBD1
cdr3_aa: CASSNRGPLHF
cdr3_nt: TGTGCCAGCAGCAACAGGGGTCCCCTCCACTTT

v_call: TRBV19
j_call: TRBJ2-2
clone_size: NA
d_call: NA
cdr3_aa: CASSINPRTPGELFF
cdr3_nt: TGTGCCAGTAGTATCAACCCGAGGACACCCGGGGAGCTGTTTTTT